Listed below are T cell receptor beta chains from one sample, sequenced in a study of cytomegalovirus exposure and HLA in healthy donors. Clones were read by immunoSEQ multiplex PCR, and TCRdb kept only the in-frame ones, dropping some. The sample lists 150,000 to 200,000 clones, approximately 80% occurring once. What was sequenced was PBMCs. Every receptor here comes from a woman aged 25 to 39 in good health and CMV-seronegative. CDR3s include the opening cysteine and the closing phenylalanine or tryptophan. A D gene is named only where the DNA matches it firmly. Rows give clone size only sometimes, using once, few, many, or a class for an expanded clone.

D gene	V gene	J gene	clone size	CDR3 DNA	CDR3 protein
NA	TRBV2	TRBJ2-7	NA	TGTGCCAGCAGTGCGTCTAGCGTATCCTCCTACGAGCAGTACTTC	CASSASSVSSYEQYF
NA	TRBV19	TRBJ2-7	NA	TGTGCCAGTAGTACCCAACAGGGGAGGTACGAGCAGTACTTC	CASSTQQGRYEQYF
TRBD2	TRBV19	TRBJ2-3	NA	TGTGCCAGTAGTATTCGGGGAGCGGGGACCACAGATACGCAGTATTTT	CASSIRGAGTTDTQYF
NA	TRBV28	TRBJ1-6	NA	TGTGCCAGCATACCGGGACACCTACTCTCCTATAATTCACCCCTCCACTTT	CASIPGHLLSYNSPLHF
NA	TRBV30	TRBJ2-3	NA	TGTGCCTGGAGTGTAGGAGGCACAGATACGCAGTATTTT	CAWSVGGTDTQYF
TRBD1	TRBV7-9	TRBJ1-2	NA	TGTGCCAGCAGCTGGGACAGGGGCTATGGCTACACCTTC	CASSWDRGYGYTF
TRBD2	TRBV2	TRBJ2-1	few	TGTGCCAGCAGGGGGACTAGCGGGGTCTACAATGAGCAGTTCTTC	CASRGTSGVYNEQFF
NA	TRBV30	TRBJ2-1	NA	TGTGCCTGGAGTGAACTGGATGAGCAGTTCTTC	CAWSELDEQFF
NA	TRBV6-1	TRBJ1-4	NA	TGTGCCAGCAGTGAATGGGGGGTCGGGGGGAATGAAAAACTGTTTTTT	CASSEWGVGGNEKLFF
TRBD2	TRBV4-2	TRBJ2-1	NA	TGTGCCAGCAGCCAAGAGCGGGAGGCCTACAATGAGCAGTTCTTC	CASSQEREAYNEQFF
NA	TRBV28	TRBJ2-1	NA	TGTGCCAGCAGTTTCGGTGCCCCCTACAATGAGCAGTTCTTC	CASSFGAPYNEQFF
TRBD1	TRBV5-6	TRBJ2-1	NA	TGTGCCAGCACCGAGCTGAGTGGCAGGGGGCGGTACAATGAGCAGTTCTTC	CASTELSGRGRYNEQFF
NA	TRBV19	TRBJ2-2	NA	TGTGCCAGTAGTCTCCAGGGAGGTACGAACACCGGGGAGCTGTTTTTT	CASSLQGGTNTGELFF
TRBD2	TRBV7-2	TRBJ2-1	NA	TGTGCCAGCAGCTTAGGGGCGGGAGAAAACAATGAGCAGTTCTTC	CASSLGAGENNEQFF
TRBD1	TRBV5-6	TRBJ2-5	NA	TGTGCCAGCAGCTCGGGACAGGGTCCGGAGACCCAGTACTTC	CASSSGQGPETQYF
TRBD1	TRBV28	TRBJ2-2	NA	TGTGCCAGCAGTTCAGGGGGTTCGAACACCGGGGAGCTGTTTTTT	CASSSGGSNTGELFF
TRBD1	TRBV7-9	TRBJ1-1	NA	TGTGCCAGCAGCTCCCTAGACAGGGTGAACACTGAAGCTTTCTTT	CASSSLDRVNTEAFF
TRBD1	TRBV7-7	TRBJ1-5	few	TGTGCTAGCAGCTTAGCTCATGTACGGATAAGACAGGGCGATCAGCCCCAGCATTTT	CASSLAHVRIRQGDQPQHF
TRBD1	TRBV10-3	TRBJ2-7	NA	TGTGCCATCAGTGTTTCGGGACAGGGGGCTCGGGAGCAGTACTTC	CAISVSGQGAREQYF
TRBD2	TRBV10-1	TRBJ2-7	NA	TGCGCCAGCAGGGAGCGGGGGACCTACGAGCAGTACTTC	CASRERGTYEQYF
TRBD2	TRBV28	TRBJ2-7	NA	TGTGCCAGCAGTTTATGGAGAGAGGAGGGGATAGCGGGGGGGCTGAATCAGTTC	CASSLWREEGIAGGLNQF
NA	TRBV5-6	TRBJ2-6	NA	TGTGCCAGCAGCTTGCGGAGCTCTGGGGCCAACGGCCTGACTTTC	CASSLRSSGANGLTF
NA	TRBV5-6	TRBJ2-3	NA	TGTGCCAGCAGCTTGCTAAGTTCCACAGATACGCAGTATTTT	CASSLLSSTDTQYF
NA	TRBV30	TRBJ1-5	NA	TGTGCCTGGAGTCCAGGGGCGGGTCAGCCCCAGCATTTT	CAWSPGAGQPQHF
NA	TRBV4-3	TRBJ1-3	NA	TGCGCCAGCAGCCAAGACTGGTACACCACCATCTCTGGAAACACCATATATTTT	CASSQDWYTTISGNTIYF
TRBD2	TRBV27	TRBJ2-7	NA	TGTGCCATCAGTTCAACGGGACTAGCGGCCGCCGAGCAGTACTTC	CAISSTGLAAAEQYF
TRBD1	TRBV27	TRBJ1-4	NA	TGTGCCAGCAGAGAGGGACAGAAAGATGAAAAACTGTTTTTT	CASREGQKDEKLFF
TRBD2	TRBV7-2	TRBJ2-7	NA	TGTGCCAGCAGCCTTAGCGGGATCTCCTACGAGCAGTACTTC	CASSLSGISYEQYF
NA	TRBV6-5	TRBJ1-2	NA	TGTGCCAGCAGTTACGGGGGCTGGGGCTACACCTTC	CASSYGGWGYTF
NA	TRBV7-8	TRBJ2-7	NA	TGTGCCAGCAGCCGGCCGGACGGGAACCCGACCTACGAGCAGTACTTC	CASSRPDGNPTYEQYF
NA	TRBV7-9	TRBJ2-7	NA	TGTGCCAGCAGCGCAGACTACGAGCAGTACTTC	CASSADYEQYF
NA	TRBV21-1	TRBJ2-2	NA	TGTGCCAGCAGCAAAGTACTAGCGCACGGGGAGCTGTTTTTT	CASSKVLAHGELFF
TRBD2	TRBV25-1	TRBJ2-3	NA	TGTGCCAGCAGTGACTCTAGCGGGCTCACAGATACGCAGTATTTT	CASSDSSGLTDTQYF
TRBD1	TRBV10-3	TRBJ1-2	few	TGTGCCATCAGCGAGGGACAGCTCTATGGCTACACCTTC	CAISEGQLYGYTF
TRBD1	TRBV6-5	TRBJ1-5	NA	TGTGCCAGCAGGAGACCGGGACAGGCAAATCAGCCCCAGCATTTT	CASRRPGQANQPQHF
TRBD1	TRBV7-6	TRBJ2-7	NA	TGTGCCAGCAGCCCGGCCCGACCCGGGACAGGACTCTACGAGCAGTACTTC	CASSPARPGTGLYEQYF
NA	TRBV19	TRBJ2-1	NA	TGTGCCAGTAGTATGAGGCGGAGCCAAACGTACAATGAGCAGTTCTTC	CASSMRRSQTYNEQFF
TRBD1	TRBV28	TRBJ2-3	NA	TGTGCCAGCAGTTTCCCCGAGGGGGCCGGCACAGATACGCAGTATTTT	CASSFPEGAGTDTQYF
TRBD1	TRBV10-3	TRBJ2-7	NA	TGTGCCATCGGGACAGGGGCGCGCGAGCAGTACTTC	CAIGTGAREQYF
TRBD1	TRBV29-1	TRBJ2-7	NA	TGCAGCGTTGAAGAATTCGGGACAGGGCCCGAGCAGTACTTC	CSVEEFGTGPEQYF
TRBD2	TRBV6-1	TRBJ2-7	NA	TGTGCCAGCAGTGGGACTAGCGGGAGGGCCTTGGCCTACGAGCAGTACTTC	CASSGTSGRALAYEQYF
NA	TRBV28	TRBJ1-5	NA	TGTGCCAGCAATGGGGCTCAACATAGCAATCAGCCCCAGCATTTT	CASNGAQHSNQPQHF
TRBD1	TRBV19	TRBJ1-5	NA	TGTGCCAGTAGTACCTCGGGACAGGGACCAAATCAGCCCCAGCATTTT	CASSTSGQGPNQPQHF
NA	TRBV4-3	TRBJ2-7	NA	TGCGCCAGCAGCCAAGGCCTCGGGAAGGACTACGAGCAGTACTTC	CASSQGLGKDYEQYF
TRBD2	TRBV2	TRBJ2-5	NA	TGTGCCAGCAGAGACACTAGCGGGGGGCACTGGGGGCAGTACTTC	CASRDTSGGHWGQYF
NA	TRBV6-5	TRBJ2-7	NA	TGTGCCAGCAGTTTAGCCTGGGACTCCCAGTACGAGCAGTACTTC	CASSLAWDSQYEQYF
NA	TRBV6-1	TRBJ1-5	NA	TGTGCCAGCAGTGGGCGAGGCTTCAATCAGCCCCAGCATTTT	CASSGRGFNQPQHF
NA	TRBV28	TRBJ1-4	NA	TGTGCCAGCAGTTTAATTTTGGGAGCCACCGCCAGTGGAACTAATGAAAAACTGTTTTTT	CASSLILGATASGTNEKLFF
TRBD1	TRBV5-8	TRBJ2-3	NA	TGTGCCAGCAGCTTGGCCATTTCAGGGGGCGTCACAGATACGCAGTATTTT	CASSLAISGGVTDTQYF
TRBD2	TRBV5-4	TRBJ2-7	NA	TGTGCCAGCAGCAAGGGACTAGCGGCCACGGACTACGAGCAGTACTTC	CASSKGLAATDYEQYF
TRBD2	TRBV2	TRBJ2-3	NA	TGTGCCGGTCGGGAGGTCTCAGATACGCAGTATTTT	CAGREVSDTQYF
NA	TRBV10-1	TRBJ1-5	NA	TGCGCCAGCAGTCCACCACAGCGGTATAGCATGGATCAGCCCCAGCATTTT	CASSPPQRYSMDQPQHF
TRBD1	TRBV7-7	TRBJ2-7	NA	TGTGCCAGCAGCCGGGACAGCTTCTACGAGCAGTACTTC	CASSRDSFYEQYF